Following are 4 T cell receptor beta chains from one sample sequenced in a study of T cells in Graves' hyperthyroidism and ophthalmopathy. TCR beta CDR3 regions were amplified from RNA transcripts. A first-round RT-PCR of the TCR CDR3 used the HTBI primer set. TCRdb reprocessed the multiplex PCR reads with MiXCR, giving one entry per CDR3 protein. The sample records roughly 250,000 distinct CDR3 sequences, around 22% being singletons. The sequenced sample was blood. The receptor set was obtained from a man in his thirties or forties with Graves' ophthalmopathy.

CDR3 region: CATSESARGDIQYF. Written as DNA, the CDR3 is TGTGCCACCAGTGAGTCGGCCAGGGGAGACATTCAGTACTTC. The chain links TRBV24-1 to TRBJ2-4; D may be TRBD1 (6 bases). V lost 4 bases and J 8 bases, leaving 14 bases between the germline ends. The CDR3 contains 14 residues. The germline CDR1 and CDR2 sequences are KGHDR and SFDVKD.

This clonotype was recorded a few times. The chain carries TRBV3-1 and TRBJ2-7; the D call may be TRBD1 or TRBD2 (5 bases each). V shed 5 bases and J shed 2 bases, with 19 bases lying between them. From germline, CDR1 is LGHDT and CDR2 YNNKEL (reference sequence). This CDR3 contains 16 residues. CDR3 in amino acids: CASSKGVAGMAYEQYF. The CDR3 bases are TGTGCCAGCAGCAAAGGGGTGGCCGGGATGGCCTACGAGCAGTACTTC.

Ten or more counts support this clonotype. V usage is TRBV12-3 or TRBV12-4 and J usage is TRBJ2-7, with TRBD1 as a possible D gene (6 bases). The CDR3 runs 14 residues. Trimming took off 6 bases at V and 5 bases at J, with 17 bases between the two ends. CDR3 DNA sequence: TGTGCCAGCAGCCTGACAGGTTTGGGCGACGAGCAGTACTTC. Translated, it gives CASSLTGLGDEQYF.

This clonotype was picked up many times. V gene TRBV5-1 combines with J gene TRBJ2-1; possibly TRBD2 for D (6 bases). Germline CDR1 reads SGHRS; CDR2 reads YFSETQ. The CDR3 is made up of 14 amino acids. V lost 4 bases, J lost 9 bases, and 17 bases lay in between. The CDR3 spells CASSPTREWGEQFF. CDR3 in DNA: TGCGCCAGCAGCCCGACCCGGGAGTGGGGTGAGCAGTTCTTC.